This T cell receptor (beta chain) came from a study of identical twins (dated by TCRdb to about 2016). About the full investigation: To test whether fetal clonotypes persist, the study used deep sequencing on TCR alpha and beta repertoires from monozygotic twins, unrelated adults of various ages, and cord blood. Replicate twin experiments were performed at different times using different library preparation protocols to rule out contamination.

Broader findings and caveats from the paper: Invariant T cells such as MAIT and iNKT could partly confound zero-insertion analyses, although diverse VJ usage argued against such confounding for most clonotypes. Because the same donors could not be followed over many years, conclusions were based on cross-sectional statistical analysis. Compared with coincidental sharing between unrelated individuals, an excess of low generation-probability sequences was observed among out-of-frame TCR alpha sequences shared between twins. In monozygotic twins, recombination models systematically underestimated out-of-frame TCR alpha sharing, but the models matched the sharing seen between unrelated individuals. In beta out-of-frame sequences, excess twin sharing was weaker, because having fewer shared sequences lowered the signal-to-noise ratio. Fewer insertions were carried by abundant cord blood beta clonotypes; a weaker similar trend was observed in young adult naive repertoires, while no such trend was observed in memory repertoires.

The receptor library was made with 5' RACE. Sequencing relied on an Illumina HiSeq 2000. Template switching added a universal primer binding site, and the final cDNA carried a unique molecular identifier that allowed TCR cDNA molecules to be counted accurately. Specific primers in the conserved constant-segment region were used to synthesize first-strand cDNA for TCR alpha and beta chains. To control for contamination, each cDNA library was double barcoded with a SMART-Mk sample barcode plus Illumina barcodes. TruSeq adapter sequences, together with Illumina sample barcodes, were added in two successive PCR steps. The TCR alpha and beta cDNA libraries were sequenced on the Illumina HiSeq platform using custom primers. Regarding the original processing steps: MiGEC was used to process raw reads and extract unique molecular identifiers, and MiXCR was used to find CDR3 positions. Recombination models were inferred per individual with the repgenHMM and IGoR tools using an EM algorithm. The tcR package in R was used for shared clonotype analysis, with sharing normalized by the product of cloneset sizes. To study raw recombination without the effects of thymic and clonal selection, out-of-frame nonproductive sequences were analyzed. TCRdb itself trimmed the public reads at Q25 with fastp, ran MiXCR and retained productive beta chains. Records with the same CDR3 protein are collapsed into one entry carrying the most frequent genes and DNA. The V and J calls and clone size are TCRdb's, not the authors'. The sample contains hundreds of thousands of distinct CDR3 sequences, over 9% of them found a single time. 6% to 9% of the sample comes from the top ten.

All donors were healthy Caucasians. The twin cohort comprised three pairs of female monozygotic twins, all aged about 18 to 29 years. Positive isolation kits from Invitrogen were used to isolate CD4+ and CD8+ T cell populations. The CDR3 holds 14 amino acids from the cysteine to the phenylalanine. This entry keeps only the CDR3 DNA: 42 bases, framed from base 1. CDR1 LGHNA and CDR2 YNFKEQ were looked up in the germline V gene. V was cut back by 4 bases and J by 4 bases, leaving a gap of 13 bases between them. In its sample, this clonotype was seen a few times. There is no known antigen for this receptor. Per-base quality was not reported, and no clone a single base away is much larger than it. The data were also submitted as part of a second study, on yellow fever vaccine responses in identical twins. From the second report: The T cell response to vaccination in identical twins was reported by the authors to appear partly convergent and partly personalized. Focusing on identical twins, the study followed the T cell clones that responded to the vaccine, and did so with precision.

The specimen sequenced was CD8+ T cells sorted from blood. The chain couples TRBV4-2 to TRBJ1-1, with a tentative D gene TRBD1 over 5 matching bases. The source is a woman under 30 in good health. The DNA reads as follows: TGTGCCAGCAGCCCGAGGTCGGGGGGCACTGAAGCTTTCTTT. Its product reads: CASSPRSGGTEAFF.